This entry lists 20 T cell receptor beta chains sequenced from one sample in a study of blood T cells in healthy people across ages (dated by TCRdb to the mid-2010s). Libraries were made using 5' RACE. Sequencing was carried out with an Illumina HiSeq 2500. A second PCR of about 6 to 12 cycles was run with a J-beta primer mix and a sample-barcoded 5' primer. The public reads were quality trimmed at Q25 with fastp and then assembled into clones with MiXCR by TCRdb, keeping productive beta chains. CDR3 protein sequences are deduplicated, and each keeps its most common genes and DNA. The sample table shows roughly 930,000 distinct CDR3 sequences, and roughly 52% are seen once. Around an eighth of the sample comes from the top ten. The sample consisted of blood. The receptors were gathered from a man aged 25-45 years in good health.

This sequence joins TRBV5-1 and TRBJ2-7; tentatively, D is TRBD1 or TRBD2 (5 bases each). V shed 0 bases and J shed 5 bases, with 15 bases lying between them. Germline V CDR1 and CDR2: SGHRS, YFSETQ. This CDR3 is built from 15 residues. The CDR3 loop is CASSLARDLWDEQYF. The DNA of the CDR3 is TGCGCCAGCAGCTTGGCCCGGGACCTCTGGGACGAGCAGTACTTC.

There are a few counts of this clonotype. DNA of the CDR3: TGCGCCAGCAGGCCGAGCGGGGGGCCCGACAATGAGCAGTTCTTC. It specifies CASRPSGGPDNEQFF. The chain uses TRBV4-3 and TRBJ2-1; 9 bases map to TRBD2. Germline V gene sequence: CDR1 LGHNA, CDR2 YSLEER. Unmatched junction bases numbered 8, after V lost 6 bases and J lost 5 bases. The CDR3 totals 15 residues.

The chain carries TRBV27 and TRBJ1-4; maybe TRBD1 (5 bases). The CDR3 sequence is 15 residues long. Trimming stripped 8 bases from V and 3 bases from J, with 16 bases between. Per germline, CDR1 MNHEY and CDR2 SMNVEV (reference sequence). CDR3 coding DNA: TGTGCCAGCGGGTCCGGATGGACATCTAATGAAAAACTGTTTTTT. It yields the protein CASGSGWTSNEKLFF.

This chain uses TRBV14 with TRBJ2-5; D remains unclear. Trimming pared 4 bases from V and 5 bases from J, leaving 14 bases between. From germline, CDR1 is SGHDN and CDR2 FVKESK. This CDR3 spans 14 amino acids. CDR3 bases: TGTGCCAGCAGCCCAAGGTCAGGCCGTGAGACCCAGTACTTC. Its protein product is CASSPRSGRETQYF.

The table lists this clonotype with a few counts. J is TRBJ2-5 and V is TRBV7-2; 8 bases map to TRBD1. J lost 11 bases, V lost 5 bases, and 10 bases had no gene match. The CDR3 sequence is 13 residues long. Germline CDR1 reads SGHTA; CDR2 reads FQGNSA. CDR3 DNA sequence: TGTGCCAGCAGCCGACCAGGACAGGGCGATCAGTACTTC. This gives the protein CASSRPGQGDQYF.

The rearrangement links TRBV7-9 to TRBJ2-7; tentatively, D is TRBD2 (5 bases). The CDR3 is 16 amino acids. The germline V gene encodes CDR1 SEHNR and CDR2 FQNEAQ (reference sequence). The V and J ends lost 0 bases and 0 bases respectively, with 12 bases between them. The CDR3: CASSLAYGISSYEQYF. The CDR3 DNA reads TGTGCCAGCAGCTTAGCGTACGGGATTAGCTCCTACGAGCAGTACTTC.

The rearrangement links TRBV9 to TRBJ1-2; a weak D match, TRBD1 (5 bases). Trimming cost V 6 bases and J 4 bases, with 19 bases left between them. This CDR3 contains 15 residues. CDR1 is SGDLS, CDR2 YYNGEE, per germline. The CDR3 DNA is TGTGCCAGCACCAACCCAGGGTTGCGGACCTATGGCTACACCTTC. As protein: CASTNPGLRTYGYTF. Variable domain in full (rest from reference TRBV9 and TRBJ1-2): DSGVTQTPKHLITATGQRVTLRCSPRSGDLSVYWYQQSLDQGLQFLIQYYNGEERAKGNILERFSAQQFPDLHSELNLSSLELGDSALYFCASTNPGLRTYGYTFGSGTRLTVV.

This clonotype has a handful of counts. A read error may be the cause here, since a much bigger clone is one base away. CDR3 DNA sequence: TGTGCCAGCAGCTTAGGACTTAACCAAGAGACCCAGTTCTTC. Amino acid sequence: CASSLGLNQETQFF. The chain has TRBV7-2 and TRBJ2-5; D remains ambiguous. The end of the DNA fits TRBJ2-1 better, so the J call may be wrong. The CDR3 covers 14 residues. Germline V gene lookup returns CDR1 SGHTA and CDR2 FQGNSA.

Turning to this clonotype: A much larger clone is a single base away; this may be a read error. This chain links TRBV12-3 or TRBV12-4 with TRBJ1-5, with TRBD1 matching 7 bases. With V trimmed by 6 bases and J by 5 bases, 4 bases remained unmatched. There are 13 residues in the CDR3. The CDR3 spells CASSPQGYQPQHF. DNA for the CDR3: TGTGCCAGCAGCCCACAGGGGTATCAGCCCCAGCATTTT.

This chain uses TRBV28 with TRBJ2-5, with 8 bases fitting TRBD1. Trimming at V came to 11 bases and at J to 11 bases, leaving 13 bases not matched to a gene. Looked up from germline, CDR1 is MDHEN and CDR2 is SYDVKM. CDR3 length: 12 residues. DNA for the CDR3: TGTGCCTCCACGGACAGGGTGAAAGAGCAGTACTTC. Encoded protein: CASTDRVKEQYF.

The chain joins TRBV7-9 to TRBJ2-5; D remains unclear. Germline assignment: CDR1 SEHNR and CDR2 FQNEAQ (reference sequence). Deletions cut 1 base from V and 3 bases from J, with 6 bases between. This CDR3 has 13 amino acids. The CDR3, as DNA: TGTGCCAGCAGCTTAGTCCCGAAAGAGACCCAGTACTTC. It specifies CASSLVPKETQYF. Supplemented by reference TRBV7-9 and TRBJ2-5, the full variable domain reads DTGVSQNPRHKITKRGQNVTFRCDPISEHNRLYWYRQTLGQGPEFLTYFQNEAQLEKSRLLSDRFSAERPKGSFSTLEIQRTEQGDSAMYLCASSLVPKETQYFGPGTRLLVL.

This CDR3 is CASSFIPGQGRGDTQYF. DNA of the CDR3: TGTGCCAGCAGCTTTATCCCTGGACAGGGGAGAGGAGATACGCAGTATTTT. This chain joins TRBV7-9 and TRBJ2-3, with 9 bases fitting TRBD1. The CDR3 has 17 residues. V shed 3 bases and J 5 bases; nucleotides not matched to a gene: 12. The germline gives CDR1 SEHNR, CDR2 FQNEAQ (reference sequence). The variable domain in full, completed from reference TRBV7-9 and TRBJ2-3, reads DTGVSQNPRHKITKRGQNVTFRCDPISEHNRLYWYRQTLGQGPEFLTYFQNEAQLEKSRLLSDRFSAERPKGSFSTLEIQRTEQGDSAMYLCASSFIPGQGRGDTQYFGPGTRLTVL.

This rearrangement joins TRBV19 to TRBJ2-3; TRBD2 might be the D (7 bases). Germline CDR1 LNHDA, CDR2 SQIVND (reference sequence). The CDR3 has 16 amino acids. Between the trimmed V and J ends, which lost 5 bases and 0 bases, there was a span of 15 bases. This chain's CDR3 is CASSHYRGASTDTQYF. The CDR3 DNA reads as TGTGCCAGTAGTCACTACCGGGGGGCAAGCACAGATACGCAGTATTTT.

The J gene is TRBJ1-2, the V gene TRBV29-1, with TRBD1 as a possible D gene (5 bases). The germline V and J ends were trimmed by 1 base and 4 bases, with 7 bases remaining between them. The CDR3 is 12 amino acids. Per the germline V gene, CDR1 is SQVTM and CDR2 is ANQGSEA. The CDR3 region is CSVEGRGYGYTF. The CDR3 DNA reads as TGCAGCGTTGAAGGGAGGGGCTATGGCTACACCTTC.

V gene TRBV29-1 combines with J gene TRBJ2-1; D not resolved. This CDR3 has 12 residues. The germline V and J ends were trimmed by 2 bases and 7 bases, with 9 bases remaining between them. The V gene's germline CDR1 is SQVTM and CDR2 ANQGSEA. CDR3 sequence reads: CSVELGLNEQFF. DNA for the CDR3: TGCAGCGTTGAACTTGGCTTGAATGAGCAGTTCTTC.

This rearrangement joins TRBV12-3 or TRBV12-4 to TRBJ1-5; 8 bases match TRBD1. Germline trimming cut 5 bases from V and 6 bases from J; bases unmatched to any gene: 15. The CDR3 runs to 17 residues. CDR3 protein: CASSLPAASGGGQPQHF. The DNA of the CDR3 is TGTGCCAGCAGTCTTCCCGCCGCCTCAGGGGGCGGTCAGCCCCAGCATTTT.

The rearrangement joins TRBV7-9 to TRBJ2-5; a weak D match, TRBD2 (6 bases). Germline CDR1 reads SEHNR; CDR2 reads FQNEAQ (reference sequence). Trimming cost V 7 bases and J 3 bases, with 18 bases left between them. This CDR3 has 15 residues. The CDR3 here is CASKPGGAFEETQYF. In DNA, the CDR3 is TGTGCCAGCAAACCCGGGGGAGCGTTCGAAGAGACCCAGTACTTC.

This clonotype came up a few times. This rearrangement joins TRBV7-2 to TRBJ1-1; D not certain. The CDR3 contains 14 residues. Looked up from germline, CDR1 is SGHTA and CDR2 is FQGNSA. V was clipped by 2 bases and J by 1 base, with 8 bases between them. Here the CDR3 DNA reads TGTGCCAGCAGCTTACAGCCAGGGAACACTGAAGCTTTCTTT. Its translation is CASSLQPGNTEAFF.

The chain recombines TRBV20-1 with TRBJ2-1; 11 nucleotides line up with TRBD2. J gave up 1 base and V 2 bases, and 13 bases lay outside the gene matches. Germline-derived CDR1 and CDR2 are DFQATT and SNEGSKA (reference sequence). The CDR3 is 19 residues long. Here the CDR3 reads CSARLKNSGGARSYNEQFF. CDR3 in DNA: TGCAGTGCTAGACTTAAAAATAGCGGGGGGGCCCGGTCCTACAATGAGCAGTTCTTC.

This chain links TRBV20-1 with TRBJ1-6; D not resolved. The ends were cut back, 1 base at V and 0 bases at J, with 13 bases in the middle. CDR1 is DFQATT and CDR2 is SNEGSKA in the germline V gene (reference sequence). The CDR3 is 17 residues long. CDR3: CSARVEAPSSYNSPLHF. CDR3 DNA sequence: TGCAGTGCTAGAGTAGAAGCACCCAGCTCCTATAATTCACCCCTCCACTTT.